The 14 T cell receptor beta chains below come from one sample, sequenced in a study of radiotherapy plus CTLA-4 blockade in lung cancer. Libraries were prepared by immunoSEQ multiplex PCR; TCRdb keeps only in-frame clonotypes and omits some of them. The data show some 49,000 clones, roughly 84% seen once. The sequencing used peripheral blood, collected from a patient treated with radiotherapy plus ipilimumab. These TCRs come from a human donor with non-small cell lung cancer whose response to radiotherapy plus ipilimumab could not be evaluated.

The genes are TRBV28 and TRBJ2-5; 9 bases line up with TRBD1. There are 14 residues in the CDR3. Per germline, CDR1 MDHEN and CDR2 SYDVKM. The V segment lost 8 bases and the J segment 4 bases; nucleotides outside the gene matches: 8. In nucleotides, the CDR3 is TGTGCCAGCCGAGAACAGGGGGCGCGAGAGACCCAGTACTTC. It translates to CASREQGARETQYF.

The chain joins TRBV29-1 to TRBJ1-2; 7 nucleotides align to TRBD1. Germline values: CDR1 SQVTM, CDR2 ANQGSEA. The ends lost 7 bases at V and 7 bases at J; junction bases unmatched: 6. The CDR3 has 11 residues. CDR3 nucleotide sequence: TGCAGCGCTGGACAGGCGGGTGGCTACACCTTC. Its protein is CSAGQAGGYTF.

The chain recombines TRBV18 with TRBJ2-7, with 12 nucleotides matching TRBD1. CDR1 is KGHSH and CDR2 is LQKENI in the germline V gene. CDR3 size: 15 residues. J gave up 5 bases and V 5 bases, and 7 bases lay outside the gene matches. The CDR3, as DNA: TGTGCCAGCTCAAAAAGGGACAGGGGGCTGGACGAGCAGTACTTC. This translates into CASSKRDRGLDEQYF.

The genes are TRBV7-2 and TRBJ1-1; 8 nucleotides align to TRBD1. With 3 bases clipped from V and 8 bases from J, the junction kept 5 bases outside the gene matches. Germline assignment: CDR1 SGHTA and CDR2 FQGNSA. The CDR3 runs 13 residues. CDR3 in amino acids: CASSLQGASEAFF. The CDR3 DNA reads TGTGCCAGCAGCTTGCAGGGGGCTTCAGAAGCTTTCTTT.

The V gene is TRBV6-5, the J gene TRBJ1-1, with D possibly matching TRBD1 (5 bases). Trimming took off 6 bases at V and 4 bases at J, with 15 bases between the two ends. From germline, CDR1 is MNHEY and CDR2 SVGAGI. The CDR3 sequence is 14 residues long. The CDR3 reads CASSSPQGVTEAFF. The CDR3 nucleotides read TGTGCCAGCAGCTCCCCCCAGGGTGTCACTGAAGCTTTCTTT.

The chain combines TRBV2 with TRBJ1-2; TRBD1 agrees at 7 bases. The CDR3 has 15 residues. The junction had 12 bases not matched to a gene; V was cut back by 7 bases and J by 4 bases. From germline, CDR1 is SNHLY and CDR2 FYNNEI. The chain's CDR3 is CASTSPAEGAYGYTF. The CDR3, as DNA: TGTGCCAGCACCTCCCCGGCGGAGGGGGCCTATGGCTACACCTTC.

The J gene is TRBJ2-7, the V gene TRBV27, with D possibly matching TRBD1 (6 bases). Trimming pared 4 bases from V and 9 bases from J, leaving 28 bases between. The CDR3 is made up of 17 amino acids. Germline CDR1 is MNHEY and CDR2 is SMNVEV (reference sequence). The CDR3 spells CASSYSGTSNLSRRQYF. The CDR3 region has the DNA TGTGCCAGCAGTTATAGTGGGACATCGAACCTTTCGAGGAGGCAGTACTTC.

The chain links TRBV5-1 to TRBJ2-7; 9 bases are a match to TRBD2. Germline lookup yields CDR1 SGHRS and CDR2 YFSETQ. V gave up 9 bases and J gave up 4 bases; unmatched junction bases: 17. The CDR3 runs to 16 residues. In DNA form, the CDR3 reads TGCGCCACCCCGACCTTAGGGCGGGAGGGCGTATACGAGCAGTACTTC. Protein product: CATPTLGREGVYEQYF.

The count of this clone is one. The gene calls are TRBV10-3 and TRBJ1-2; a possible D gene is TRBD1 (6 bases). V was cut by 3 bases and J by 8 bases, with 16 bases left in between. This CDR3 is built from 14 residues. Germline V lookup: CDR1 ENHRY, CDR2 SYGVKD. CDR3 in amino acids: CAISELRGARGYTF. The DNA of the CDR3 is TGTGCCATCAGTGAATTACGGGGGGCGCGGGGCTACACCTTC.

The chain couples TRBV30 to TRBJ1-4, with 10 bases fitting TRBD1. The CDR3 sequence is 15 residues long. Germline V CDR1 and CDR2: GTSNPN, SVGIG (reference sequence). V shed 3 bases and J 5 bases; nucleotides not matched to a gene: 6. CDR3 sequence reads: CAWSAGQGGNEKLFF. DNA for the CDR3: TGTGCCTGGAGCGCTGGACAGGGGGGAAATGAAAAACTGTTTTTT.

This clone was seen more than once but under ten times. V is TRBV6-6 and J is TRBJ1-2; D remains unclear. CDR1 is MNHNY and CDR2 is SVGAGI in the germline V gene (reference sequence). V was trimmed by 2 bases and J by 0 bases, leaving 10 bases between them. This CDR3 is 15 amino acids long. The CDR3 sequence: CASSYLLAANYGYTF. In nucleotides, the CDR3 is TGTGCCAGCAGTTACCTCCTCGCGGCTAACTATGGCTACACCTTC.

The J gene is TRBJ2-4, the V gene TRBV7-3; D is uncertain. V gave up 0 bases and J gave up 0 bases, with 6 bases separating them. Germline V gene lookup returns CDR1 SGHTA and CDR2 FQGTGA. This CDR3 has 15 residues. DNA of the CDR3: TGTGCCAGCAGCTTAACTGGCCAAGCCAAAAACATTCAGTACTTC. Protein sequence: CASSLTGQAKNIQYF.

The chain uses TRBV6-6 and TRBJ2-3; D may be TRBD2 (6 bases). Trimming stripped 5 bases from V and 0 bases from J, with 15 bases between. Germline V gene sequence: CDR1 MNHNY, CDR2 SVGAGI (reference sequence). CDR3 length equals 16 residues. The CDR3 sequence: CASSRGLGESTDTQYF. The CDR3 nucleotides read TGTGCCAGCAGTCGGGGGTTGGGGGAGAGCACAGATACGCAGTATTTT.

This clone has just a few counts. J is TRBJ2-4 and V is TRBV4-1; D remains unclear. Trimming shortened V by 0 bases and J by 0 bases, and 15 bases separated the two germline ends. Germline values: CDR1 MGHRA, CDR2 YSYEKL. The CDR3 consists of 18 residues. The CDR3 here is CASSQDSRIATAKNIQYF. CDR3 nucleotides: TGCGCCAGCAGCCAAGATAGTCGCATTGCAACAGCCAAAAACATTCAGTACTTC.